Listed below are T cell receptor beta chains from one sample, sequenced in a study of regulatory T cells in long-lasting Graves disease. TCRdb re-called the multiplex PCR reads with MiXCR, one entry per CDR3 protein. The sample has about 460,000 distinct CDR3 sequences; about 20% are singletons. Sequenced material: peripheral blood mononuclear cells (PBMCs), taken when the disease was refractory, from a patient treated with antithyroid drugs. These TCRs come from a female donor with Graves disease. Both conserved end residues are part of each CDR3. Fields, in order: D gene, J gene, V gene, clone size, CDR3 protein, CDR3 DNA. A D gene is named only where the DNA matches it firmly. Some rows have no size entry. The others give once, few or many, or a class for an expanded clone.

D gene: TRBD1
J gene: TRBJ1-2
V gene: TRBV20-1
clone size: few
CDR3 protein: CSAGPWTGESQSYGYTF
CDR3 DNA: TGCAGTGCTGGGCCCTGGACAGGGGAATCCCAAAGCTATGGCTACACCTTC

D gene: TRBD1
J gene: TRBJ2-2
V gene: TRBV28
clone size: many
CDR3 protein: CASSFIPGQGDSSNTGELFF
CDR3 DNA: TGTGCCAGCAGTTTTATCCCTGGACAGGGTGATAGTTCGAACACCGGGGAGCTGTTTTTT

D gene: NA
J gene: TRBJ1-1
V gene: TRBV19
clone size: NA
CDR3 protein: CASRPVGAEAFF
CDR3 DNA: TGTGCCAGTAGGCCTGTGGGGGCTGAAGCTTTCTTT

D gene: TRBD1
J gene: TRBJ2-7
V gene: TRBV6-1
clone size: NA
CDR3 protein: CASRDAGQGAYEQYF
CDR3 DNA: TGTGCCAGCAGAGACGCGGGACAGGGGGCCTACGAGCAGTACTTC

D gene: NA
J gene: TRBJ1-5
V gene: TRBV5-6
clone size: NA
CDR3 protein: CASSPISPRRSNQPQHF
CDR3 DNA: TGTGCCAGCAGCCCGATAAGCCCCCGACGTAGTAATCAGCCCCAGCATTTT

D gene: NA
J gene: TRBJ2-7
V gene: TRBV18
clone size: few
CDR3 protein: CASSPEARKYF
CDR3 DNA: TGTGCCAGCTCACCGGAGGCGCGAAAGTACTTC

D gene: TRBD2
J gene: TRBJ2-7
V gene: TRBV2
clone size: many
CDR3 protein: CASSEGTSPSYEQYF
CDR3 DNA: TGTGCCAGCAGTGAGGGGACTAGTCCCTCCTACGAGCAGTACTTC

D gene: NA
J gene: TRBJ2-6
V gene: TRBV7-2
clone size: few
CDR3 protein: CASSWTPGANVLTF
CDR3 DNA: TGTGCCAGCAGCTGGACGCCGGGGGCCAACGTCCTGACTTTC

D gene: TRBD2
J gene: TRBJ2-5
V gene: TRBV7-2
clone size: many
CDR3 protein: CASSSGLAVETQYF
CDR3 DNA: TGTGCCAGCAGCTCGGGACTAGCGGTGGAGACCCAGTACTTC

D gene: TRBD1
J gene: TRBJ1-1
V gene: TRBV7-9
clone size: NA
CDR3 protein: CASRHRGNTEAFF
CDR3 DNA: TGTGCCAGCAGGCACAGGGGTAACACTGAAGCTTTCTTT

D gene: TRBD1
J gene: TRBJ1-1
V gene: TRBV10-3
clone size: NA
CDR3 protein: CATTTGGSGVNTEAFF
CDR3 DNA: TGTGCCACCACCACAGGGGGTAGTGGAGTGAACACTGAAGCTTTCTTT

D gene: NA
J gene: TRBJ2-6
V gene: TRBV19
clone size: many
CDR3 protein: CASIGFSGANVLTF
CDR3 DNA: TGTGCCAGTATCGGATTCTCTGGGGCCAACGTCCTGACTTTC

D gene: NA
J gene: TRBJ1-2
V gene: TRBV7-2
clone size: few
CDR3 protein: CASSLIGGRDGYTF
CDR3 DNA: TGTGCCAGCAGCTTAATAGGGGGTCGGGATGGCTACACCTTC

D gene: TRBD1
J gene: TRBJ1-4
V gene: TRBV13
clone size: NA
CDR3 protein: CASSPGQAEDEKLFF
CDR3 DNA: TGTGCCAGCAGCCCTGGACAGGCCGAGGATGAAAAACTGTTTTTT

D gene: NA
J gene: TRBJ1-1
V gene: TRBV12-3/TRBV12-4
clone size: few
CDR3 protein: CASSSEGGTTEAFF
CDR3 DNA: TGTGCCAGCAGTTCGGAGGGGGGAACAACTGAAGCTTTCTTT

D gene: NA
J gene: TRBJ1-1
V gene: TRBV5-1
clone size: few
CDR3 protein: CASSLIFAHGNTEAFF
CDR3 DNA: TGCGCCAGCAGCTTGATTTTCGCTCATGGGAACACTGAAGCTTTCTTT

D gene: NA
J gene: TRBJ1-1
V gene: TRBV7-2
clone size: NA
CDR3 protein: CASRLGGGRTEAFF
CDR3 DNA: TGTGCCAGCAGGCTGGGCGGGGGCCGCACTGAAGCTTTCTTT

D gene: TRBD1
J gene: TRBJ2-2
V gene: TRBV5-5
clone size: NA
CDR3 protein: CASSWGQGAPRELFF
CDR3 DNA: TGTGCCAGCAGCTGGGGACAGGGGGCGCCCCGGGAGCTGTTTTTT

D gene: TRBD1
J gene: TRBJ2-3
V gene: TRBV7-3
clone size: NA
CDR3 protein: CASRPGTGAGDTQYF
CDR3 DNA: TGTGCCAGCAGACCCGGGACAGGGGCGGGAGATACGCAGTATTTT

D gene: NA
J gene: TRBJ1-4
V gene: TRBV12-3/TRBV12-4
clone size: many
CDR3 protein: CASSLDAPSQLFF
CDR3 DNA: TGTGCCAGCAGTTTAGATGCGCCGAGTCAACTGTTTTTT

D gene: TRBD1
J gene: TRBJ1-1
V gene: TRBV14
clone size: once
CDR3 protein: CASAGTGGVNTEAFF
CDR3 DNA: TGTGCCAGCGCCGGGACAGGGGGGGTGAACACTGAAGCTTTCTTT

D gene: NA
J gene: TRBJ1-1
V gene: TRBV19
clone size: once
CDR3 protein: CASNQPQGRSEAFF
CDR3 DNA: TGTGCCAGTAACCAGCCTCAGGGGCGGTCAGAAGCTTTCTTT

D gene: TRBD1
J gene: TRBJ1-2
V gene: TRBV29-1
clone size: few
CDR3 protein: CSALEGAKMDYGYTF
CDR3 DNA: TGCAGCGCCCTCGAGGGGGCGAAAATGGACTATGGCTACACCTTC

D gene: NA
J gene: TRBJ2-4
V gene: TRBV2
clone size: many
CDR3 protein: CASSEATAKNIQYF
CDR3 DNA: TGTGCCAGCAGTGAGGCAACAGCCAAAAACATTCAGTACTTC

D gene: TRBD1
J gene: TRBJ1-5
V gene: TRBV19
clone size: NA
CDR3 protein: CASSAPGTGGFQPQHF
CDR3 DNA: TGTGCCAGTAGTGCGCCCGGGACAGGGGGCTTTCAGCCCCAGCATTTT

D gene: NA
J gene: TRBJ2-3
V gene: TRBV25-1
clone size: NA
CDR3 protein: CASSEWRDTDTQYF
CDR3 DNA: TGTGCCAGCAGTGAATGGAGGGACACAGATACGCAGTATTTT

D gene: NA
J gene: TRBJ1-2
V gene: TRBV7-2
clone size: many
CDR3 protein: CASSQGADHNYGYTF
CDR3 DNA: TGTGCCAGCAGCCAAGGGGCAGACCATAACTATGGCTACACCTTC

D gene: NA
J gene: TRBJ2-7
V gene: TRBV27
clone size: many
CDR3 protein: CASKQRPHEGYEQYF
CDR3 DNA: TGTGCCAGCAAACAAAGACCGCATGAGGGCTACGAGCAGTACTTC

D gene: NA
J gene: TRBJ1-5
V gene: TRBV12-3/TRBV12-4
clone size: NA
CDR3 protein: CASSLARGHLHF
CDR3 DNA: TGTGCCAGCAGTTTAGCTAGGGGACATCTGCATTTT

D gene: NA
J gene: TRBJ2-1
V gene: TRBV6-2/TRBV6-3
clone size: NA
CDR3 protein: CASSVGDSPPYNEQFF
CDR3 DNA: TGTGCCAGCAGTGTCGGGGACTCTCCCCCCTACAATGAGCAGTTCTTC

D gene: TRBD1
J gene: TRBJ2-7
V gene: TRBV19
clone size: NA
CDR3 protein: CASRARDSSIYKQYF
CDR3 DNA: TGTGCCAGTAGAGCTCGGGACAGCTCTATTTACAAGCAGTACTTC

D gene: TRBD1
J gene: TRBJ2-2
V gene: TRBV4-2
clone size: NA
CDR3 protein: CASSHLGQGANTGELFF
CDR3 DNA: TGTGCCAGCAGCCACTTAGGACAGGGGGCGAACACCGGGGAGCTGTTTTTT

D gene: TRBD2
J gene: TRBJ2-1
V gene: TRBV12-5
clone size: NA
CDR3 protein: CASVILAGGYNEQFF
CDR3 DNA: TGTGCTAGTGTTATACTAGCGGGAGGGTACAATGAGCAGTTCTTC

D gene: NA
J gene: TRBJ1-6
V gene: TRBV12-3/TRBV12-4
clone size: many
CDR3 protein: CASSLPDFNSPLHF
CDR3 DNA: TGTGCCAGCAGTTTACCGGATTTTAATTCACCCCTCCACTTT

D gene: NA
J gene: TRBJ2-2
V gene: TRBV7-2
clone size: few
CDR3 protein: CASSLTGLGAGELFF
CDR3 DNA: TGTGCCAGCAGCTTAACAGGGCTGGGGGCCGGGGAGCTGTTTTTT

D gene: TRBD1
J gene: TRBJ1-1
V gene: TRBV5-1
clone size: NA
CDR3 protein: CASSPQGGRNTEAFF
CDR3 DNA: TGCGCCAGCAGCCCGCAGGGGGGGAGGAACACTGAAGCTTTCTTT

D gene: TRBD1
J gene: TRBJ2-7
V gene: TRBV19
clone size: NA
CDR3 protein: CASSVRRDRDYEQYF
CDR3 DNA: TGTGCCAGTAGTGTCCGCCGGGACAGGGACTACGAGCAGTACTTC

D gene: NA
J gene: TRBJ2-7
V gene: TRBV7-6
clone size: NA
CDR3 protein: CASSPRYNLYEQYF
CDR3 DNA: TGTGCCAGCAGCCCGAGGTACAACCTCTACGAGCAGTACTTC

D gene: NA
J gene: TRBJ1-3
V gene: TRBV10-3
clone size: NA
CDR3 protein: CAISEEGSGNTIYF
CDR3 DNA: TGTGCCATCAGTGAAGAGGGCTCTGGAAACACCATATATTTT

D gene: TRBD2
J gene: TRBJ2-7
V gene: TRBV7-8
clone size: NA
CDR3 protein: CASSLRFGGLAGSEQYF
CDR3 DNA: TGTGCCAGCAGCTTACGGTTTGGGGGGCTAGCGGGAAGCGAGCAGTACTTC

D gene: NA
J gene: TRBJ1-2
V gene: TRBV19
clone size: NA
CDR3 protein: CASSMGPGYTF
CDR3 DNA: TGTGCCAGTAGTATGGGACCTGGCTACACCTTC

D gene: TRBD1
J gene: TRBJ1-5
V gene: TRBV30
clone size: once
CDR3 protein: CAWSRGQGAQPQHF
CDR3 DNA: TGTGCCTGGAGTAGGGGACAGGGGGCCCAGCCCCAGCATTTT

D gene: NA
J gene: TRBJ2-7
V gene: TRBV6-5
clone size: many
CDR3 protein: CASSYRRIEQYF
CDR3 DNA: TGTGCCAGCAGTTACCGGAGAATCGAGCAGTACTTC

D gene: NA
J gene: TRBJ1-2
V gene: TRBV10-3
clone size: NA
CDR3 protein: CAISLGPNQGGYTF
CDR3 DNA: TGTGCCATCAGCCTGGGACCCAACCAGGGGGGCTACACCTTC

D gene: NA
J gene: TRBJ1-4
V gene: TRBV4-1
clone size: NA
CDR3 protein: CASRRPEEKLFF
CDR3 DNA: TGCGCCAGCAGACGGCCCGAAGAAAAACTGTTTTTT

D gene: NA
J gene: TRBJ1-4
V gene: TRBV11-2
clone size: NA
CDR3 protein: CASSIRGVGEKLFF
CDR3 DNA: TGTGCCAGCAGCATCAGGGGCGTGGGCGAAAAACTGTTTTTT

D gene: TRBD1
J gene: TRBJ1-1
V gene: TRBV20-1
clone size: few
CDR3 protein: CSAQFTGGWDTEAFF
CDR3 DNA: TGCAGTGCTCAGTTTACAGGGGGTTGGGACACTGAAGCTTTCTTT

D gene: TRBD2
J gene: TRBJ2-5
V gene: TRBV29-1
clone size: NA
CDR3 protein: CSVEMTGGPLETQYF
CDR3 DNA: TGTAGCGTTGAAATGACGGGGGGGCCCTTGGAGACCCAGTACTTC

D gene: NA
J gene: TRBJ2-7
V gene: TRBV19
clone size: NA
CDR3 protein: CASSTSQGGQYF
CDR3 DNA: TGTGCCAGTAGTACGTCCCAGGGCGGGCAGTACTTC

D gene: TRBD2
J gene: TRBJ2-5
V gene: TRBV7-2
clone size: few
CDR3 protein: CASSSLGLAGFQETQYF
CDR3 DNA: TGTGCCAGCAGCTCCTTAGGACTAGCGGGGTTTCAAGAGACCCAGTACTTC